A single T cell receptor (beta chain) is shown here with its context. The data are from a study of blood T cell repertoires in COVID-19. Study details: Sources were T cells, B-cell-depleted T cells, or PBMCs; the material itself was cDNA or gDNA.

Study processing details: Reference gene primer amplification in the assay estimated nucleated cell counts. Using immunoSEQ multiplex PCR, the repertoire was profiled, and TCRdb retains in-frame clones only, with some absent. V, J and clone size derive from that table, while D and trimming were established from the DNA sequence. In the table there are about 42,000 clones, about nine tenths of which are singletons. The CDR3 length is 14 residues. With 4 bases clipped from V and 9 bases from J, the junction kept 8 bases outside the gene matches. CDR1 is SNHLY and CDR2 is FYNNEI in the germline V gene. The TCR sequence derives from a human donor in a cohort sampled during active COVID-19. Material: peripheral blood. V is TRBV2 and J is TRBJ2-1; 8 bases fit TRBD1. CDR3 DNA sequence: TGTGCCAGCAGTGTTCAGGGGGCTCTGGGTGAGCAGTTCTTC. It encodes CASSVQGALGEQFF.